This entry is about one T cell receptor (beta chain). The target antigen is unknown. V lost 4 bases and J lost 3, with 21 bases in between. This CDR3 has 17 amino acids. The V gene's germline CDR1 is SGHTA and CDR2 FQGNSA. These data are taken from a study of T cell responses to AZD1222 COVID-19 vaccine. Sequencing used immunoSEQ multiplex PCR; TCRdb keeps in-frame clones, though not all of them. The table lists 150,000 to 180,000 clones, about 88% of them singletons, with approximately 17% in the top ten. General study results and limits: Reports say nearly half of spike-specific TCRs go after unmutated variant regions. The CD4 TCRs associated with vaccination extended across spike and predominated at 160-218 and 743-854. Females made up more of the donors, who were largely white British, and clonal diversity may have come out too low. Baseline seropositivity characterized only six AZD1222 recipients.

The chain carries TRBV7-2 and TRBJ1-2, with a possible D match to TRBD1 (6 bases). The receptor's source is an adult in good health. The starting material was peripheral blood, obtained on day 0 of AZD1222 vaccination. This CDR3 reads CASSYRSSGQPYYGYTF. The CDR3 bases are TGTGCCAGCAGCTACCGGTCGTCTGGACAGCCTTACTATGGCTACACCTTC.